The 10 T cell receptor beta chains below all came from one sample that was sequenced in a study of blood T cell repertoires in COVID-19. Measured with immunoSEQ multiplex PCR; TCRdb has only the in-frame clones, and not every one. Altogether about 100,000 clones are present, roughly nine tenths being singletons, with the ten largest covering about 1.9%. Sample: peripheral blood. The receptors originated from a man aged 50-59 years with active COVID-19.

The genes are TRBV7-8 and TRBJ2-1; no firm D call. The CDR3 consists of 14 residues. V lost 0 bases and J lost 2, with 5 bases in between. Germline CDR1 SGHVS, CDR2 FQNEAQ. The CDR3 DNA sequence: TGTGCCAGCAGCTTAGCGGCAGCCTACAATGAGCAGTTCTTC. Its translation: CASSLAAAYNEQFF.

V usage is TRBV2 and J usage is TRBJ1-2, with D unresolved. This CDR3 contains 15 residues. Germline lookup yields CDR1 SNHLY and CDR2 FYNNEI. V was shortened by 2 bases and J by 3 bases, with 13 bases between the two germline ends. In DNA form, the CDR3 reads TGTGCCAGCAGTGAAACGGCCTTACGGGACTATGGCTACACCTTC. Its protein product is CASSETALRDYGYTF.

This rearrangement joins TRBV21-1 to TRBJ1-3; the table's TRBD1 call for D was not verified on the DNA. TRBV21-1 is given as a pseudogene. The CDR3 spans 15 residues. The CDR3 DNA is TGTGCCAGCAGCAAAGAACACGCCAGGGGAAACACCATATATTTT. It is translated as CASSKEHARGNTIYF.

The V gene is TRBV27, the J gene TRBJ2-1; D perhaps matches TRBD1 (5 bases). V lost 2 bases and J lost 0, with 14 bases in between. The CDR3 extends over 17 amino acids. Germline CDR1 is MNHEY and CDR2 is SMNVEV (reference sequence). The CDR3 spells CASSLVPGLSSYNEQFF. The CDR3 DNA reads TGTGCCAGCAGTTTAGTCCCAGGGCTGAGCTCCTACAATGAGCAGTTCTTC.

This chain joins TRBV15 and TRBJ1-3; unclear D gene. The CDR3 extends over 15 amino acids. V was cut by 4 bases and J by 2 bases, with 12 bases left in between. The V gene's germline CDR1 is LNHNV and CDR2 YYDKDF (reference sequence). In nucleotides, the CDR3 is TGTGCCACCAGCAACCACCTACCGACTGGAAACACCATATATTTT. Its translation: CATSNHLPTGNTIYF.

The genes are TRBV4-1 and TRBJ1-4, with D uncertain. In germline, CDR1 is MGHRA, CDR2 YSYEKL. This CDR3 region has 14 residues. The ends were cut back, 0 bases at V and 5 bases at J, with 7 bases in the middle. The CDR3 loop is CASSQDPQNEKLFF. For the CDR3, the DNA is TGCGCCAGCAGCCAAGATCCCCAGAATGAAAAACTGTTTTTT.

CDR3 nucleotide sequence: TGTGCCAGCAGCCCTGGGGGAGGGAACACCGGGGAGCTGTTTTTT. Its translation is CASSPGGGNTGELFF. This chain joins TRBV11-3 and TRBJ2-2; D possibly corresponds to TRBD2 (6 bases). V lost 5 bases, J lost 1 base, and 11 bases lay in between. The CDR3 is 15 residues long. Per the germline V gene, CDR1 is SGHNT and CDR2 is YENEEA. The whole variable domain, remainder taken from reference TRBV11-3 and TRBJ2-2, is EAGVVQSPRYKIIEKKQPVAFWCNPISGHNTLYWYLQNLGQGPELLIRYENEEAVDDSQLPKDRFSAERLKGVDSTLKIQPAELGDSAVYLCASSPGGGNTGELFFGEGSRLTVL.

The chain combines TRBV6-5 with TRBJ2-1; 13 nucleotides match TRBD2. CDR1 and CDR2 from the germline V gene are MNHEY and SVGAGI. The CDR3 runs to 15 residues. Trimming at V came to 5 bases and at J to 7 bases, leaving 5 bases not matched to a gene. CDR3 sequence (DNA): TGTGCCAGCAGTAGGGAACTAGCGGGAGGGAATGAGCAGTTCTTC. Amino acid sequence: CASSRELAGGNEQFF.

This sequence joins TRBV25-1 and TRBJ2-5; 11 nucleotides match TRBD2. In germline, CDR1 is MGHDK, CDR2 SYGVNS. The CDR3 consists of 16 residues. V was clipped by 0 bases and J by 3 bases; unmatched bases: 3. The CDR3 loop reads CASSEYQLAGEETQYF. CDR3 DNA sequence: TGTGCCAGCAGTGAATATCAACTAGCGGGGGAAGAGACCCAGTACTTC.

This clone was picked up one time. CDR3 coding DNA: TGCGCCAGCAGCTCGTCGCCCGGGACAGACGGAAACACCATATATTTT. Translating it yields CASSSSPGTDGNTIYF. The rearrangement uses TRBV5-1 and TRBJ1-3; 7 nucleotides match TRBD1. Per germline, CDR1 SGHRS and CDR2 YFSETQ. The J segment lost 4 bases and the V segment lost 3 bases, leaving 10 bases of the junction unmatched. The CDR3 loop spans 16 amino acids.